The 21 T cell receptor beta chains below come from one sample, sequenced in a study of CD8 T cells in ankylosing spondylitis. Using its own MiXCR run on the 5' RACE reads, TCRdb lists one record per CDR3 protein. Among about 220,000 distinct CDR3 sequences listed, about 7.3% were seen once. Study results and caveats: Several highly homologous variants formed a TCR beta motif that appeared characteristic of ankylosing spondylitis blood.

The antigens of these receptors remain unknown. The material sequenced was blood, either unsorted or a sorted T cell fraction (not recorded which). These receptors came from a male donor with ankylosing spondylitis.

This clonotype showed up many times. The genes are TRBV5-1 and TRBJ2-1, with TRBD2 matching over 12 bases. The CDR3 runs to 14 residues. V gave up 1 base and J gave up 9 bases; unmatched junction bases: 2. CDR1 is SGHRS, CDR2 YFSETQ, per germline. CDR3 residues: CASSLTSGRLEQFF. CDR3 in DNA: TGCGCCAGCAGCTTGACTAGCGGGAGGCTTGAGCAGTTCTTC.

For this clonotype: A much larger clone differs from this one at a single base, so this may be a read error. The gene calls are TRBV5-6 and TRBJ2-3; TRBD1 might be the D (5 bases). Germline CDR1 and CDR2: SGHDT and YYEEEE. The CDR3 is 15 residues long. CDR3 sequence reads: CASRLEQGPTDTQYF. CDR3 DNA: TGTGCCAGCAGATTGGAGCAGGGCCCGACAGATACGCAGTATTTT.

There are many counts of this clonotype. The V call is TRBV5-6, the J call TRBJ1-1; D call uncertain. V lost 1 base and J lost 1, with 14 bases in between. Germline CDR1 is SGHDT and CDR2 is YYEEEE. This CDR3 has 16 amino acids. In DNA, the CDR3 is TGTGCCAGCAGCTTGAACCCGGGAGAGGCGAACACTGAAGCTTTCTTT. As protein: CASSLNPGEANTEAFF.

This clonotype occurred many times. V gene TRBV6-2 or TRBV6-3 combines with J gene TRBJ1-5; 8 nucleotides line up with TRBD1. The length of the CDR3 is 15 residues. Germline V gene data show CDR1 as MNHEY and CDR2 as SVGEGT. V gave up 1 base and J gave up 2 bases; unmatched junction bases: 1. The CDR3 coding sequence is TGTGCCAGCAGTTACTTGACAGGGGGCAATCAGCCCCAGCATTTT. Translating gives CASSYLTGGNQPQHF.

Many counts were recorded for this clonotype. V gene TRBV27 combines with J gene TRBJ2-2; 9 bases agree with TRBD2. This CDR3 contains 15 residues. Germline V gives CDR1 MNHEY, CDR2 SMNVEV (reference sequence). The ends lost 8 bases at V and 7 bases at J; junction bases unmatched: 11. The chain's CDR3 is CASANRGRALGELFF. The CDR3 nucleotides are TGTGCCAGCGCCAACCGCGGGAGGGCCCTCGGGGAGCTGTTTTTT.

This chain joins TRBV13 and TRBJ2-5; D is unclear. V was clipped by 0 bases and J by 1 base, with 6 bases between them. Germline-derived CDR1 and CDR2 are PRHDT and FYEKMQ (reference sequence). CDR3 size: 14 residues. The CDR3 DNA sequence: TGTGCCAGCAGCTTAGGGTTCAGCCAAGAGACCCAGTACTTC. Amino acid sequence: CASSLGFSQETQYF.

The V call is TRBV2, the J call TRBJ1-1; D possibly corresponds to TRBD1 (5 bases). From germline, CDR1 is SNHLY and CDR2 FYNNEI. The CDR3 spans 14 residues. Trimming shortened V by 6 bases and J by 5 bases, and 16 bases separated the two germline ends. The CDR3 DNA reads TGTGCCAGCAGGTTGACAGTCCCGGCGACTGAAGCTTTCTTT. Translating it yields CASRLTVPATEAFF.

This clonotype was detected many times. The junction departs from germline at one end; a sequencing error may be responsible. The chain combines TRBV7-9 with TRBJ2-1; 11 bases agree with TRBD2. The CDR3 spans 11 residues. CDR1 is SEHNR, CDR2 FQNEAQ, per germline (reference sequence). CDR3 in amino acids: CASSWGLAEVF. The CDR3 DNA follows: TGTGCCAGCAGTTGGGGACTAGCGGAGGTCTTC.

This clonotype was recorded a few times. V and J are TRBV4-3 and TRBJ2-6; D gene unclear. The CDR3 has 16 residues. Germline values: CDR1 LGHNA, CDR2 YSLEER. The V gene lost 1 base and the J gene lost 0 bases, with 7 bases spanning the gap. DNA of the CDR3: TGCGCCAGCAGCCAAGTTATAAGCTCTGGGGCCAACGTCCTGACTTTC. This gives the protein CASSQVISSGANVLTF.

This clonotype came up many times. The CDR3, as DNA: TGCAGCGTTGATGGGGCCTCGTCGGGTTACCAAGAGACCCAGTACTTC. Its protein is CSVDGASSGYQETQYF. The chain carries TRBV29-1 and TRBJ2-5; a weak D match, TRBD1 (5 bases). This CDR3 has 16 amino acids. The germline V and J ends were trimmed by 3 bases and 0 bases, with 17 bases remaining between them. CDR1 and CDR2 from the germline V gene are SQVTM and ANQGSEA.

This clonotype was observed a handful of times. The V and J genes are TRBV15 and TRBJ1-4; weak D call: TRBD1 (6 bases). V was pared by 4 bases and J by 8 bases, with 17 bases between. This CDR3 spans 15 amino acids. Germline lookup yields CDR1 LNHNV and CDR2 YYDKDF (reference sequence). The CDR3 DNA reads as TGTGCCACCAGCATAGGGGGGGCTCTCCACGAAAAACTGTTTTTT. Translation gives CATSIGGALHEKLFF.

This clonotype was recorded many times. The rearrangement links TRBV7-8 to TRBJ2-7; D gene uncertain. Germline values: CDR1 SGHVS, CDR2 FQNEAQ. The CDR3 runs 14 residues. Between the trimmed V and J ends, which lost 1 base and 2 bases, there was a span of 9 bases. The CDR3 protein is CASSLDELPYEQYF. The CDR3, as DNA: TGTGCCAGCAGCTTAGACGAGCTACCCTACGAGCAGTACTTC.

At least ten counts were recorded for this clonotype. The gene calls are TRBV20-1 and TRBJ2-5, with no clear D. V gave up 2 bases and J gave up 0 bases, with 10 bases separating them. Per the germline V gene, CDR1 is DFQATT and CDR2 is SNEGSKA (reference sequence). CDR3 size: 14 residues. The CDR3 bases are TGCAGTGCTAGACCGGACCCGTACCAAGAGACCCAGTACTTC. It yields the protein CSARPDPYQETQYF.

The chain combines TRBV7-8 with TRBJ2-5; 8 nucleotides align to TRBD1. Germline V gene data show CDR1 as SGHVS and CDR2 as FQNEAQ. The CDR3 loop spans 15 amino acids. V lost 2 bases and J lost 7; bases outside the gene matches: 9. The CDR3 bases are TGTGCCAGCAGCTTACTGACAGGGGATGAAGGGACCCAGTACTTC. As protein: CASSLLTGDEGTQYF.

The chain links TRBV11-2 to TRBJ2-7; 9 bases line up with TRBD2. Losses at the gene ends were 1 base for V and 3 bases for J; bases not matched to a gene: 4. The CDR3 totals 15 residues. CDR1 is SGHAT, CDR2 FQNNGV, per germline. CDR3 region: CASSLGSGRIYEQYF. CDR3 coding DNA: TGTGCCAGCAGCTTAGGCAGCGGGAGGATCTACGAGCAGTACTTC. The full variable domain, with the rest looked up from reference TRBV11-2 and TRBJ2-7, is EAGVAQSPRYKIIEKRQSVAFWCNPISGHATLYWYQQILGQGPKLLIQFQNNGVVDDSQLPKDRFSAERLKGVDSTLKIQPAKLEDSAVYLCASSLGSGRIYEQYFGPGTRLTVT.

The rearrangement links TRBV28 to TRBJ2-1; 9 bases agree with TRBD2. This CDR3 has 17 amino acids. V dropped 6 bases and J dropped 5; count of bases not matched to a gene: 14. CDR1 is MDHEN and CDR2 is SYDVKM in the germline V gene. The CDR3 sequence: CASSLGGRGQRHNEQFF. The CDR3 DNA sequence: TGTGCCAGCAGCCTTGGCGGGAGGGGACAACGGCACAATGAGCAGTTCTTC.

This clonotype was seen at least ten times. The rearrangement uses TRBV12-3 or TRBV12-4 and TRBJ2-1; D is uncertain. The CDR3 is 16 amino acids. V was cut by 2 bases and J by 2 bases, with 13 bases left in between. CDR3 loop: CASSLPVGAPYNEQFF. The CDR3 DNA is TGTGCCAGCAGTTTACCGGTGGGTGCCCCCTACAATGAGCAGTTCTTC.

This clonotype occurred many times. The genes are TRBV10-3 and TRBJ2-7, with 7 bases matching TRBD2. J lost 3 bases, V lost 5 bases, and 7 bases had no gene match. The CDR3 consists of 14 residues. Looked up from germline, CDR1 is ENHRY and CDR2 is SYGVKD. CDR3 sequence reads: CAISNSGVGYEQYF. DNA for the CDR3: TGTGCCATCAGTAACAGCGGGGTTGGCTACGAGCAGTACTTC.

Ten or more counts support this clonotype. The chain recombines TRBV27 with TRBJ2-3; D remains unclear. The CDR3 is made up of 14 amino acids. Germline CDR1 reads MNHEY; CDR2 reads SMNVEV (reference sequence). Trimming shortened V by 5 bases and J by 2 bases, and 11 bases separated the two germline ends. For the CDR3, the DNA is TGTGCCAGCAGTCTTGACCCCGACACAGATACGCAGTATTTT. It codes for CASSLDPDTDTQYF.

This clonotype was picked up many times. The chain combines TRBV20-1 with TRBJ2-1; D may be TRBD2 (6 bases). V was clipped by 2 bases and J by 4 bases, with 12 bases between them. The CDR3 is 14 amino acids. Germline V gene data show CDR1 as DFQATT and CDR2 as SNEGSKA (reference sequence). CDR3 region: CSARTRGGYNEQFF. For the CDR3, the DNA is TGCAGTGCTAGAACGCGGGGCGGATACAATGAGCAGTTCTTC.

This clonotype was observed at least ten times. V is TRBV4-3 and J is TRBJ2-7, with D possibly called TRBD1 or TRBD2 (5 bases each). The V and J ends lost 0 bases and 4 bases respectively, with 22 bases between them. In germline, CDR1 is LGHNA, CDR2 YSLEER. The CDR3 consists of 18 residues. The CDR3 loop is CASSQDIFEEAEGYEQYF. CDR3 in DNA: TGCGCCAGCAGCCAAGATATTTTTGAGGAGGCCGAGGGGTACGAGCAGTACTTC.